The 21 T cell receptor beta chains presented below share a single source sample, sequenced in a study of Graves' ophthalmopathy and Graves' hyperthyroidism. Investigators amplified TCR beta CDR3 regions from RNA transcripts. First-round RT-PCR relied on HTBI primers, and a second-round multiplex PCR came next. TCRdb re-called the multiplex PCR reads with MiXCR, one entry per CDR3 protein. In the table there are roughly 480,000 distinct CDR3 sequences, under 15% of which are singletons. Material for sequencing was blood. These receptors were obtained from a woman between 25 and 40 years old with Graves' ophthalmopathy.

This clonotype was observed a few times. The J gene is TRBJ2-3, the V gene TRBV6-1; 7 bases fit TRBD1. The CDR3 is 14 amino acids. The V gene's germline CDR1 is MNHNS and CDR2 SASEGT. Trimming cost V 6 bases and J 2 bases; bases outside gene matches: 5. CDR3 loop: CASSPGQNTDTQYF. The CDR3 nucleotides read TGTGCCAGCAGCCCGGGACAGAACACAGATACGCAGTATTTT.

This clonotype has more than one count but fewer than ten. One junction end disagrees with the germline gene, perhaps due to a read error. V usage is TRBV9 and J usage is TRBJ2-7; D is perhaps TRBD1 or TRBD2 (5 bases each). Germline values: CDR1 SGDLS, CDR2 YYNGEE. The length of the CDR3 is 14 residues. CDR3: CASSVRDGSYERYF. CDR3 bases: TGTGCCAGCAGCGTCAGGGACGGATCCTACGAGCGGTACTTC.

This clonotype was picked up many times. The chain uses TRBV19 and TRBJ1-1; the D is unclear. The CDR3 extends over 15 amino acids. V shed 10 bases and J shed 5 bases, with 23 bases lying between them. Germline V gene sequence: CDR1 LNHDA, CDR2 SQIVND (reference sequence). CDR3 in DNA: TGTGCCACCAGTAATCAATGGCCGGGTGGAACTGAAGCTTTCTTT. It yields the protein CATSNQWPGGTEAFF.

This clonotype was found many times. The chain joins TRBV20-1 to TRBJ2-7; a weak D match, TRBD2 (6 bases). Trimming shortened V by 1 base and J by 0 bases, and 10 bases separated the two germline ends. Germline V gives CDR1 DFQATT, CDR2 SNEGSKA (reference sequence). This CDR3 has 14 amino acids. In DNA form, the CDR3 reads TGCAGTGCTAGAGTTCCGGGAGACTCCTACGAGCAGTACTTC. Translation: CSARVPGDSYEQYF.

The CDR3, as DNA: TGTGCCACCCGGCTGAGCTATGGCTACACCTTC. Protein product: CATRLSYGYTF. The chain uses TRBV6-2 or TRBV6-3 and TRBJ1-2; no firm D call. This CDR3 spans 11 amino acids. Trimming pared 10 bases from V and 4 bases from J, leaving 10 bases between. Germline V lookup: CDR1 MNHEY, CDR2 SVGEGT.

This clonotype was picked up many times. The chain has TRBV5-1 and TRBJ1-5; D is unclear. Germline V gene data show CDR1 as SGHRS and CDR2 as YFSETQ. The V and J ends lost 0 bases and 9 bases respectively, with 10 bases between them. This CDR3 has 13 residues. The CDR3 reads CASSLEAGTPQHF. DNA of the CDR3: TGCGCCAGCAGCTTGGAAGCGGGTACGCCCCAGCATTTT.

The chain combines TRBV12-3 or TRBV12-4 with TRBJ2-1; D is ambiguous. This CDR3 is built from 11 residues. The ends were cut back, 7 bases at V and 3 bases at J, with 4 bases in the middle. The CDR3 coding sequence is TGTGCCAGCACCGACTACAATGAGCAGTTCTTC. Its protein is CASTDYNEQFF.

There are many counts of this clonotype. The chain carries TRBV19 and TRBJ2-2, with 7 bases that match TRBD1. V dropped 3 bases and J dropped 5; count of bases not matched to a gene: 6. Germline lookup yields CDR1 LNHDA and CDR2 SQIVND (reference sequence). The CDR3 runs to 15 residues. The CDR3 region has the DNA TGTGCCAGTAGTATCTGGGGCAGGGGGACCGGGGAGCTGTTTTTT. This encodes CASSIWGRGTGELFF. Drawing the rest from reference TRBV19 and TRBJ2-2, the complete variable domain is DGGITQSPKYLFRKEGQNVTLSCEQNLNHDAMYWYRQDPGQGLRLIYYSQIVNDFQKGDIAEGYSVSREKKESFPLTVTSAQKNPTAFYLCASSIWGRGTGELFFGEGSRLTVL.

This clonotype came up many times. The chain couples TRBV20-1 to TRBJ2-6; tentative D call: TRBD1 (5 bases). Trimming removed 1 base from V and 2 bases from J, with 15 bases in between. CDR1 is DFQATT, CDR2 SNEGSKA, per germline (reference sequence). This CDR3 has 17 residues. This CDR3 reads CSARGAGIQAGANVLTF. DNA of the CDR3: TGCAGTGCTAGAGGCGCAGGGATTCAGGCTGGGGCCAACGTCCTGACTTTC.

This clonotype has at least ten counts. The V and J genes are TRBV20-1 and TRBJ2-3; D is unclear. V was shortened by 0 bases and J by 0 bases, with 7 bases between the two germline ends. The CDR3 is 14 amino acids. The germline V gene has CDR1 DFQATT and CDR2 SNEGSKA (reference sequence). The CDR3 is CSARDAESTDTQYF. CDR3 bases: TGCAGTGCTAGAGATGCGGAAAGCACAGATACGCAGTATTTT.

The rearrangement uses TRBV15 and TRBJ1-5; D unclear. The CDR3 has 15 residues. Germline CDR1 is LNHNV and CDR2 is YYDKDF (reference sequence). Trimming took off 1 base at V and 6 bases at J, with 13 bases between the two ends. The DNA of the CDR3 is TGTGCCACCAGCAGAGGGCCGGCGGGAGCTCAGCCCCAGCATTTT. As protein: CATSRGPAGAQPQHF.

This clonotype was observed at least ten times. The CDR3 does not end in the conserved phenylalanine or tryptophan, so this is likely a read error. Because the CDR3's place on the DNA is in doubt, the DNA is left out and the CDR3 is given as listed by TCRdb. V usage is TRBV24-1 and J usage is TRBJ1-1. Counting both end residues, the CDR3 totals 9 amino acids. Looked up from germline, CDR1 is KGHDR and CDR2 is SFDVKD. The CDR3 sequence is CARVKSREV.

This clonotype was detected ten times or more. The chain has TRBV20-1 and TRBJ1-6; D gene ambiguous. The CDR3 spans 13 residues. CDR1 is DFQATT and CDR2 is SNEGSKA in the germline V gene (reference sequence). Trimming pared 3 bases from V and 5 bases from J, leaving 8 bases between. CDR3 in amino acids: CSARTQDNSPLHF. The CDR3 DNA follows: TGCAGTGCTAGGACACAAGATAATTCACCCCTCCACTTT.

This clonotype has at least ten counts. The rearrangement links TRBV12-3 or TRBV12-4 to TRBJ2-7; no firm D call. The CDR3 consists of 13 residues. The V end lost 1 base, the J end lost 6 bases, and 10 bases lay between the germline ends. CDR3 amino acids: CASSLDSLAEQYF. The DNA for the CDR3 is TGTGCCAGCAGTTTAGACAGTCTCGCCGAGCAGTACTTC.

This chain joins TRBV27 and TRBJ2-5, with 11 positions matching TRBD2. CDR1 is MNHEY, CDR2 SMNVEV, per germline (reference sequence). The CDR3 consists of 13 residues. Trimming at V came to 5 bases and at J to 7 bases, leaving 3 bases not matched to a gene. In DNA form, the CDR3 reads TGTGCCAGCAGTGGGGGACTAGCGGCGACCCAGTACTTC. This encodes CASSGGLAATQYF.

There are many counts of this clonotype. V is TRBV28 and J is TRBJ1-1, with TRBD1 as a possible D gene (6 bases). V was shortened by 7 bases and J by 4 bases, with 16 bases between the two germline ends. The CDR3 has 14 amino acids. Germline lookup yields CDR1 MDHEN and CDR2 SYDVKM. CDR3 coding DNA: TGTGCCAGCACCTCGTGGGGGGGCGGCACTGAAGCTTTCTTT. Protein: CASTSWGGGTEAFF.

This clonotype has at least ten counts. This chain uses TRBV7-9 with TRBJ2-5; maybe TRBD2 (5 bases). The CDR3 is 15 residues long. V lost 0 bases and J lost 5, with 13 bases in between. CDR1 is SEHNR, CDR2 FQNEAQ, per germline (reference sequence). The CDR3 loop reads CASSLALRVVETQYF. The CDR3, as DNA: TGTGCCAGCAGCTTAGCCTTGAGGGTGGTGGAGACCCAGTACTTC. Supplemented by reference TRBV7-9 and TRBJ2-5, the full variable domain reads DTGVSQNPRHKITKRGQNVTFRCDPISEHNRLYWYRQTLGQGPEFLTYFQNEAQLEKSRLLSDRFSAERPKGSFSTLEIQRTEQGDSAMYLCASSLALRVVETQYFGPGTRLLVL.

This clonotype was seen only a few times. This chain joins TRBV30 and TRBJ2-7, with a possible D match to TRBD1 (6 bases). This CDR3 spans 14 amino acids. The germline V gene encodes CDR1 GTSNPN and CDR2 SVGIG (reference sequence). With 1 base removed from V and 2 bases from J, the gap between germline ends came to 12 bases. CDR3 nucleotides: TGTGCCTGGAGTGCCGGGACACTAACCTACGAGCAGTACTTC. It is translated as CAWSAGTLTYEQYF.

This chain uses TRBV6-2 or TRBV6-3 with TRBJ2-1; D not resolved. Trimming cost V 2 bases and J 0 bases, with 8 bases left between them. The CDR3 loop spans 15 amino acids. CDR1 is MNHEY and CDR2 is SVGEGT in the germline V gene. CDR3 coding DNA: TGTGCCAGCAGTTACCAACGGAACTCCTACAATGAGCAGTTCTTC. It specifies CASSYQRNSYNEQFF.

The rearrangement links TRBV30 to TRBJ1-1; TRBD1 is a possible D gene (5 bases). CDR1 is GTSNPN and CDR2 is SVGIG in the germline V gene (reference sequence). Trimming took off 4 bases at V and 3 bases at J, with 9 bases between the two ends. CDR3 length: 12 amino acids. The CDR3, as DNA: TGTGCCTGGACCATGGGGGACACTGAAGCTTTCTTT. Encoded protein: CAWTMGDTEAFF.

This clonotype was detected ten times or more. The rearrangement uses TRBV7-3 and TRBJ1-1; 9 bases line up with TRBD1. Germline CDR1 SGHTA, CDR2 FQGTGA. The CDR3 spans 15 residues. V shed 0 bases and J 5 bases; nucleotides not matched to a gene: 4. This chain's CDR3 is CASSLTGQGNTEAFF. The DNA for the CDR3 is TGTGCCAGCAGCTTAACCGGACAGGGGAATACTGAAGCTTTCTTT.